The rows below give T cell receptor beta chains drawn from one sample of a study of shared clonotypes between healthy human individuals. Sequencing used immunoSEQ multiplex PCR; TCRdb keeps in-frame clones, though not all of them. The data contain about 2 million clones, approximately 94% of them singletons. Sequences were obtained from naive CD8+ T cells sorted from blood. The receptor source for this set is a man younger than 35 in good health. Each CDR3 is given with its conserved first and last residue. The D gene is left open where the match is weak. Size is omitted from some rows. Given values are once, few, many or a class for expanded clones.

d_gene | abundance | j_gene | v_gene | CDR3aa | CDR3nt
- | - | TRBJ2-1 | TRBV7-6 | CASSLERYNEQFF | TGTGCCAGCAGCTTAGAGCGGTACAATGAGCAGTTCTTC
- | - | TRBJ1-2 | TRBV5-8 | CASSLGTVYGYTF | TGTGCCAGCAGCCTCGGGACCGTCTATGGCTACACCTTC
TRBD1 | once | TRBJ1-4 | TRBV9 | CASSDDGTGREKLFF | TGTGCCAGCAGTGATGATGGGACAGGGCGTGAAAAACTGTTTTTT
- | - | TRBJ1-2 | TRBV4-1 | CASSQGEYYGYTF | TGCGCCAGCAGCCAGGGGGAATACTATGGCTACACCTTC
TRBD2 | once | TRBJ2-1 | TRBV29-1 | CSGTSNFNEQFF | TGCAGCGGGACTAGCAATTTCAATGAGCAGTTCTTC
- | - | TRBJ1-6 | TRBV9 | CASSASVGPNNSPLHF | TGTGCCAGCAGCGCATCGGTCGGGCCTAATAATTCACCCCTCCACTTT
- | - | TRBJ1-5 | TRBV7-9 | CASSTGPGRNQPQHF | TGTGCCAGCAGCACGGGCCCGGGCCGCAATCAGCCCCAGCATTTT
TRBD2 | - | TRBJ2-1 | TRBV9 | CASSVKGLAGTLDNEQFF | TGTGCCAGCAGCGTCAAGGGACTAGCGGGAACATTGGACAATGAGCAGTTCTTC
TRBD2 | - | TRBJ2-3 | TRBV4-1 | CASSLGLAPFTDTQYF | TGCGCCAGCAGCTTAGGACTAGCGCCGTTCACAGATACGCAGTATTTT
- | - | TRBJ1-5 | TRBV7-8 | CASKRGQADLYSNQPQHF | TGTGCCAGCAAAAGGGGACAAGCCGACTTGTATAGCAATCAGCCCCAGCATTTT
- | - | TRBJ2-7 | TRBV19 | CASSPAFSSYEQYF | TGTGCCAGTTCCCCAGCTTTCAGCTCCTACGAGCAGTACTTC
TRBD1 | - | TRBJ2-7 | TRBV6-5 | CASTTQGGSYEQYF | TGTGCCAGCACTACACAGGGGGGCTCCTACGAGCAGTACTTC
- | - | TRBJ2-2 | TRBV7-9 | CASSLKTGELFF | TGTGCCAGCAGCTTAAAGACCGGGGAGCTGTTTTTT
- | - | TRBJ1-6 | TRBV2 | CASSEDGTPNSPLHF | TGTGCCAGCAGTGAAGACGGGACACCAAATTCACCCCTCCACTTT
- | - | TRBJ1-2 | TRBV5-4 | CASSLAGLNYGYTF | TGTGCCAGCAGCTTGGCGGGTCTTAACTATGGCTACACCTTC
- | - | TRBJ2-2 | TRBV7-9 | CASSLGTTEGGELFF | TGTGCCAGCAGCCTCGGGACAACCGAAGGCGGGGAGCTGTTTTTT
- | - | TRBJ1-1 | TRBV2 | CASRRALGSEAFF | TGTGCCAGCAGGCGGGCCCTCGGGTCAGAAGCTTTCTTT
TRBD1 | - | TRBJ1-1 | TRBV27 | CASSLSPGTAHTEAFF | TGTGCCAGCAGTTTATCGCCCGGGACAGCACACACTGAAGCTTTCTTT
TRBD1 | - | TRBJ2-5 | TRBV6-1 | CASTATGGWEETQYF | TGTGCCAGCACCGCGACAGGGGGCTGGGAAGAGACCCAGTACTTC
- | - | TRBJ1-2 | TRBV29-1 | CSVGMGELYGYTF | TGCAGCGTTGGGATGGGGGAGCTCTATGGCTACACCTTC
TRBD2 | - | TRBJ2-1 | TRBV6-5 | CASSPTSGNYNEQFF | TGTGCCAGCAGTCCGACTAGCGGGAACTACAATGAGCAGTTCTTC
- | - | TRBJ2-3 | TRBV14 | CASSPPGAKTDTQYF | TGTGCCAGCAGCCCCCCGGGGGCCAAAACAGATACGCAGTATTTT
- | - | TRBJ1-2 | TRBV7-9 | CASRPLDGYTF | TGTGCCAGCAGGCCCTTAGACGGCTACACCTTC
- | - | TRBJ2-5 | TRBV30 | CAWSVGLDLVTQYF | TGTGCCTGGAGTGTTGGACTGGATCTGGTGACCCAGTACTTC
- | - | TRBJ1-1 | TRBV4-3 | CASSQDPGTTEAFF | TGCGCCAGCAGCCAAGATCCTGGGACCACTGAAGCTTTCTTT
TRBD2 | once | TRBJ2-3 | TRBV13 | CASSLRGSAGGQTDTQYF | TGTGCCAGCAGCTTAAGAGGATCGGCGGGGGGGCAAACAGATACGCAGTATTTT
- | - | TRBJ2-3 | TRBV5-1 | CASSLDTDTQYF | TGCGCCAGCAGTCTAGACACAGATACGCAGTATTTT
- | - | TRBJ1-5 | TRBV5-8 | CASSLGSNQPQHF | TGTGCCAGCAGCTTGGGTAGCAATCAGCCCCAGCATTTT
- | - | TRBJ1-2 | TRBV6-6 | CASSYWPQGSDYGYTF | TGTGCCAGCAGTTACTGGCCCCAGGGCTCGGACTATGGCTACACCTTC
TRBD2 | - | TRBJ2-5 | TRBV30 | CAWSPTPLRIAGEETQYF | TGTGCCTGGAGTCCGACTCCGCTGAGAATAGCGGGAGAAGAGACCCAGTACTTC
TRBD1 | once | TRBJ2-7 | TRBV15 | CATSSPGQVPLYEQYF | TGTGCCACCAGCAGCCCCGGACAGGTACCTCTCTACGAGCAGTACTTC
TRBD1 | - | TRBJ1-2 | TRBV7-9 | CASSSDRAYGYTF | TGTGCCAGCAGTTCGGACAGGGCCTATGGCTACACCTTC
- | - | TRBJ2-5 | TRBV6-1 | CASSENGEREYGPETQYF | TGTGCCAGCAGTGAAAACGGGGAAAGGGAGTACGGGCCAGAGACCCAGTACTTC
TRBD1 | - | TRBJ2-7 | TRBV9 | CASSGTGYEQYF | TGTGCCAGCAGCGGGACAGGGTACGAGCAGTACTTC
TRBD2 | once | TRBJ2-2 | TRBV15 | CATSRGYGTMNGGELFF | TGTGCCACCAGCAGGGGTTACGGGACTATGAATGGCGGGGAGCTGTTTTTT
- | - | TRBJ2-7 | TRBV12-5 | CASGLVASLYYEQYF | TGTGCTAGTGGTTTGGTCGCTAGCTTATACTACGAGCAGTACTTC
TRBD1 | - | TRBJ2-7 | TRBV30 | CAWSGGTGEWYEQYF | TGTGCCTGGAGTGGCGGGACAGGGGAATGGTACGAGCAGTACTTC
TRBD1 | - | TRBJ1-1 | TRBV7-9 | CASSLVQYRGLAFF | TGTGCCAGCAGCTTAGTACAATACAGGGGTCTTGCTTTCTTT
TRBD1 | - | TRBJ2-3 | TRBV7-2 | CASSSGQGSRDTQYF | TGTGCCAGCAGCTCTGGACAGGGGTCGAGAGATACGCAGTATTTT
- | - | TRBJ2-7 | TRBV5-6 | CASQFRGGSYEQYF | TGTGCCAGCCAATTCAGGGGGGGCTCCTACGAGCAGTACTTC
TRBD1 | - | TRBJ1-4 | TRBV7-9 | CASSPGDRDKKLFF | TGTGCCAGCAGCCCGGGGGACAGGGATAAAAAACTGTTTTTT
TRBD2 | - | TRBJ2-2 | TRBV4-3 | CASSRDSLAGGGTGELFF | TGCGCCAGCAGCCGCGACAGCCTAGCGGGAGGTGGAACCGGGGAGCTGTTTTTT
- | - | TRBJ1-2 | TRBV7-2 | CASSSPDGGSSNYGYTF | TGTGCCAGCAGCTCACCGGACGGGGGATCTAGTAACTATGGCTACACCTTC
TRBD2 | once | TRBJ2-5 | TRBV9 | CASSVAGGLETQYF | TGTGCCAGCAGCGTCGCGGGAGGGCTTGAGACCCAGTACTTC
TRBD2 | - | TRBJ2-7 | TRBV10-1 | CASINERGVRYEQYF | TGCGCCAGCATAAATGAGCGGGGGGTCCGCTACGAGCAGTACTTC
- | once | TRBJ1-4 | TRBV7-7 | CARGGEKLFF | TGTGCTAGGGGTGGTGAAAAACTGTTTTTT
- | - | TRBJ1-1 | TRBV5-1 | CASSFADSIAAFF | TGCGCCAGCAGCTTTGCGGACAGTATCGCAGCTTTCTTT
TRBD1 | - | TRBJ1-5 | TRBV5-4 | CASSLDQGANQPQHF | TGTGCCAGCAGCTTGGACCAGGGGGCTAATCAGCCCCAGCATTTT
- | - | TRBJ1-2 | TRBV4-3 | CASSQALYYGYTF | TGCGCCAGCAGCCAAGCCCTGTACTATGGCTACACCTTC
- | - | TRBJ1-3 | TRBV6-1 | CASSSWPNSGNTIYF | TGTGCCAGCAGTTCCTGGCCGAACTCTGGAAACACCATATATTTT
- | - | TRBJ2-7 | TRBV6-5 | CASSTSGTPYEQYF | TGTGCCAGCAGTACGTCCGGGACTCCCTACGAGCAGTACTTC
- | - | TRBJ2-7 | TRBV7-2 | CASSFSSQTYEQYF | TGTGCCAGCAGCTTCTCCTCACAAACCTACGAGCAGTACTTC
TRBD2 | - | TRBJ2-1 | TRBV27 | CASRPGGRTYNEQFF | TGTGCCAGCAGACCGGGCGGGAGGACCTACAATGAGCAGTTCTTC
- | once | TRBJ1-2 | TRBV9 | CASRHRDGYTF | TGTGCCAGCAGGCACAGGGATGGCTACACCTTC
- | few | TRBJ1-5 | TRBV27 | CASSWSTGQPQHF | TGTGCCAGCAGTTGGTCGACAGGACAGCCCCAGCATTTT
- | once | TRBJ2-7 | TRBV9 | CASSASSGYEQYF | TGTGCCAGCAGCGCAAGTAGCGGCTACGAGCAGTACTTC
- | - | TRBJ1-1 | TRBV5-4 | CASSLHRENTEAFF | TGTGCCAGCAGCTTGCACAGGGAGAACACTGAAGCTTTCTTT
- | - | TRBJ1-2 | TRBV9 | CASSTLQGSDVWGYTF | TGTGCCAGCAGCACTCTACAGGGTTCGGACGTATGGGGCTACACCTTC